This TCR beta chain comes out of a study of post-analysis software for immune sequencing data. Study results and limitations: Higher frequency in patients than in controls was seen for roughly five TRBV segments, with TRBV5-6, TRBV5-1 and TRBV20-1 among them. The study found significantly lower normalized Chao1 diversity in multiple sclerosis patients than in controls.

Built from TCR beta cDNA, the libraries had unique molecular identifiers in them. A single record per CDR3 protein comes from TCRdb applying MiXCR to the PCR reads. In the table there are fewer than 700,000 distinct CDR3 sequences, about 44% of which are singletons. This clonotype was seen a handful of times. What it binds is not known. V was clipped by 5 bases and J by 0 bases; unmatched bases: 13. Per germline, CDR1 SGHTA and CDR2 FQGNSA. The CDR3 loop spans 19 amino acids. The sequenced sample consisted of blood. This chain links TRBV7-2 with TRBJ2-4; 10 bases fit TRBD2. The sequence was obtained from a girl aged 5-17 years with multiple sclerosis. The CDR3 DNA reads TGTGCCAGCAGCGCCCGGAGTAGCGGGGGGTTTCTAGCCAAAAACATTCAGTACTTC. It is translated as CASSARSSGGFLAKNIQYF.